What follows are 26 T cell receptor beta chains derived from one specimen sequenced in a study of long-term antiretroviral therapy in people with HIV. The assay used was immunoSEQ (version v3.0), run at survey level. The assay was immunoSEQ multiplex PCR, and TCRdb's table has in-frame clones only and misses some. The sample consists of 40,000 to 60,000 clones, about 81% of them appearing once. The source was unsorted PBMCs, collected 0.8 years after starting antiretroviral therapy. The receptors originated from a woman in her late teens or twenties with HIV.

The J gene is TRBJ2-1, the V gene TRBV5-1; unclear D gene. Trimming removed 0 bases from V and 1 base from J, with 11 bases in between. The CDR3 has 16 amino acids. The germline V gene encodes CDR1 SGHRS and CDR2 YFSETQ. CDR3 in DNA: TGCGCCAGCAGCTTGGGAAGAACCCCTTCCTACAATGAGCAGTTCTTC. Its translation: CASSLGRTPSYNEQFF.

As for this clone: Compared with germline, one end of the junction differs, possibly owing to a read error. The chain joins TRBV5-4 to TRBJ1-1; D is possibly TRBD1 (5 bases). CDR1 is SGHNT, CDR2 YYREEE, per germline (reference sequence). The CDR3 totals 14 residues. The CDR3 nucleotides are TGTGCCAGCAGTTTGGGCAGGGAGGTACCTGAAGCTTTCTTT. This sequence encodes CASSLGREVPEAFF.

The CDR3 DNA reads as TGTGCCAGCAGACCGACAGGGGAGGGCCAGCCCCAGCATTTT. Translated, it gives CASRPTGEGQPQHF. This chain uses TRBV7-2 with TRBJ1-5, with 8 bases that match TRBD1. The CDR3 has 14 amino acids. The J segment lost 7 bases and the V segment lost 6 bases, leaving 8 bases of the junction unmatched. Germline-derived CDR1 and CDR2 are SGHTA and FQGNSA.

This clone was counted only a few times. This rearrangement joins TRBV7-9 to TRBJ2-7; 9 bases are shared with TRBD1. This CDR3 spans 14 amino acids. Per germline, CDR1 SEHNR and CDR2 FQNEAQ (reference sequence). Unmatched junction bases numbered 8, after V lost 5 bases and J lost 6 bases. This CDR3 is CASSHVGQGSEQYF. The DNA for the CDR3 is TGTGCCAGCAGCCACGTGGGACAGGGATCCGAGCAGTACTTC.

This chain links TRBV19 with TRBJ1-5; a weak D match, TRBD1 (5 bases). V lost 6 bases, J lost 7 bases, and 19 bases lay in between. In germline, CDR1 is LNHDA, CDR2 SQIVND (reference sequence). The CDR3 extends over 15 amino acids. The CDR3 DNA reads TGTGCCAGTAGCCCGATAAGGGGAGTGGGCCAGCCCCAGCATTTT. Translation gives CASSPIRGVGQPQHF.

This chain uses TRBV28 with TRBJ2-3, with 9 nucleotides matching TRBD2. The V segment lost 5 bases and the J segment 2 bases; nucleotides outside the gene matches: 8. CDR3 length equals 16 residues. In germline, CDR1 is MDHEN, CDR2 SYDVKM. CDR3: CASSPRLADYTDTQYF. For the CDR3, the DNA is TGTGCCAGCAGTCCCCGACTAGCGGACTACACAGATACGCAGTATTTT. The entire variable domain, with the rest obtained from reference TRBV28 and TRBJ2-3, is as follows: DVKVTQSSRYLVKRTGEKVFLECVQDMDHENMFWYRQDPGLGLRLIYFSYDVKMKEKGDIPEGYSVSREKKERFSLILESASTNQTSMYLCASSPRLADYTDTQYFGPGTRLTVL.

The chain combines TRBV14 with TRBJ2-1; 7 positions match TRBD1. V was clipped by 2 bases and J by 0 bases; unmatched bases: 7. Germline V CDR1 and CDR2: SGHDN, FVKESK. The CDR3 has 17 amino acids. The CDR3 DNA follows: TGTGCCAGCAGCCAAACCCCCGGGACAGCCTCCTACAATGAGCAGTTCTTC. Translation: CASSQTPGTASYNEQFF.

V gene TRBV7-3 combines with J gene TRBJ1-3; D is ambiguous. CDR1 is SGHTA, CDR2 FQGTGA, per germline. V lost 8 bases and J lost 4, with 9 bases in between. The CDR3 runs 12 residues. The CDR3 sequence: CASSSGGNTIYF. DNA of the CDR3: TGTGCCAGCTCTTCTGGGGGAAACACCATATATTTT.

The CDR3 region is CASSLGTGRGYGYTF. DNA for the CDR3: TGTGCCAGCAGCTTGGGGACGGGGCGCGGCTATGGCTACACCTTC. The chain has TRBV5-6 and TRBJ1-2, with a weak D call TRBD1 (5 bases). Deletions cut 0 bases from V and 4 bases from J, with 13 bases between. CDR3 length: 15 residues. Germline CDR1 SGHDT, CDR2 YYEEEE.

The chain combines TRBV4-3 with TRBJ2-3; 11 nucleotides align to TRBD2. V lost 4 bases and J lost 5; bases outside the gene matches: 11. The CDR3 spans 17 residues. Germline V gives CDR1 LGHNA, CDR2 YSLEER. The CDR3 nucleotides read TGCGCCAGCAGCCCGGATCTTATTAGCGGGAGGGGAGATACGCAGTATTTT. Translated, it gives CASSPDLISGRGDTQYF.

This sequence joins TRBV9 and TRBJ2-3; D is undetermined. Germline V gives CDR1 SGDLS, CDR2 YYNGEE. The CDR3 is made up of 18 amino acids. V dropped 0 bases and J dropped 4 bases, with 21 bases sitting between them. The chain's CDR3 is CASSVGPQGIVSSDTQYF. The CDR3 DNA is TGTGCCAGCAGCGTAGGCCCCCAAGGGATAGTGTCATCAGATACGCAGTATTTT.

The rearrangement uses TRBV19 and TRBJ2-2, with D possibly matching TRBD2 (6 bases). The CDR3 has 16 amino acids. Germline CDR1 is LNHDA and CDR2 is SQIVND (reference sequence). V was cut by 5 bases and J by 5 bases, with 18 bases left in between. The CDR3 DNA sequence: TGTGCCAGTAGTCGTTCGTTTGGGGGAGGAACCGGGGAGCTGTTTTTT. Encoded protein: CASSRSFGGGTGELFF.

The chain has TRBV7-2 and TRBJ1-1; D might be TRBD1 (6 bases). This CDR3 spans 15 amino acids. V was cut by 1 base and J by 0 bases, with 9 bases left in between. Germline lookup yields CDR1 SGHTA and CDR2 FQGNSA. The CDR3 is CASSLEQGMNTEAFF. Here the CDR3 DNA reads TGTGCCAGCAGCTTAGAACAGGGTATGAACACTGAAGCTTTCTTT.

The gene calls are TRBV10-3 and TRBJ2-2; 7 bases match TRBD2. This CDR3 contains 15 residues. The V segment lost 7 bases and the J segment 1 base; nucleotides outside the gene matches: 6. Germline CDR1 and CDR2: ENHRY and SYGVKD. The CDR3 here is CAINPGLLNTGELFF. DNA of the CDR3: TGTGCCATCAACCCGGGACTACTGAACACCGGGGAGCTGTTTTTT.

In nucleotides, the CDR3 is TGTGCCAGCAGTTTTGGCCCTCCCCCTTCCTACGAGCAGTACTTC. Translated, it gives CASSFGPPPSYEQYF. The chain uses TRBV27 and TRBJ2-7; D remains ambiguous. Trimming stripped 3 bases from V and 1 base from J, with 13 bases between. Germline V lookup: CDR1 MNHEY, CDR2 SMNVEV (reference sequence). The CDR3 has 15 amino acids.

This clone is a singleton in its sample. The rearrangement joins TRBV4-3 to TRBJ2-5; 8 bases agree with TRBD1. Germline assignment: CDR1 LGHNA and CDR2 YSLEER. The CDR3 totals 15 residues. The J segment lost 4 bases and the V segment lost 1 base, leaving 5 bases of the junction unmatched. Here the CDR3 DNA reads TGCGCCAGCAGCCAAGTTGTCCAGGGGGCAGAGACCCAGTACTTC. Its translation: CASSQVVQGAETQYF.

The J gene is TRBJ2-7, the V gene TRBV5-1, with 7 bases that match TRBD1. CDR3 length: 18 amino acids. The germline gives CDR1 SGHRS, CDR2 YFSETQ. With V trimmed by 1 base and J by 0 bases, 13 bases remained unmatched. CDR3 DNA: TGCGCCAGCAGCTTGAGGGCCGGGACAGTTAGGAGCTCCTACGAGCAGTACTTC. Its translation is CASSLRAGTVRSSYEQYF.

This chain connects TRBV5-8 to TRBJ2-5; the D gene is possibly TRBD2 (6 bases). V was shortened by 4 bases and J by 4 bases, with 17 bases between the two germline ends. Per germline, CDR1 SGHTS and CDR2 YDEGEE. The CDR3 is 15 residues long. The DNA of the CDR3 is TGTGCCAGCAGCCCCCGGGGGATGAGGAGAGAGACCCAGTACTTC. It specifies CASSPRGMRRETQYF.

This rearrangement joins TRBV14 to TRBJ1-1; the match to TRBD1 covers 11 bases. Per germline, CDR1 SGHDN and CDR2 FVKESK. The CDR3 runs 16 residues. V was clipped by 1 base and J by 4 bases; unmatched bases: 5. In DNA form, the CDR3 reads TGTGCCAGCAGCCAAGTGGGGGACAGGGGGTCCACTGAAGCTTTCTTT. Its translation is CASSQVGDRGSTEAFF.

V is TRBV7-3 and J is TRBJ2-3; D is perhaps TRBD2 (6 bases). In germline, CDR1 is SGHTA, CDR2 FQGTGA. The CDR3 consists of 14 residues. The V gene lost 2 bases and the J gene lost 3 bases, with 9 bases spanning the gap. The CDR3 region has the DNA TGTGCCAGCAGCTTAGTCGCGGGGACAGATACGCAGTATTTT. This translates into CASSLVAGTDTQYF.

The chain combines TRBV21-1 with TRBJ1-5. TRBV21-1 is a pseudogene locus. This CDR3 is built from 15 residues. Written as DNA, the CDR3 is TGTGCCAGCACCAACCGCACCTCGCGCAATCAGCCCCAGCATTTT. Its protein product is CASTNRTSRNQPQHF.

This chain connects TRBV7-9 to TRBJ1-6, with D unresolved. With 5 bases removed from V and 10 bases from J, the gap between germline ends came to 9 bases. Germline V lookup: CDR1 SEHNR, CDR2 FQNEAQ (reference sequence). This CDR3 is 12 amino acids long. The chain's CDR3 is CASSPGGSPLHF. In nucleotides, the CDR3 is TGTGCCAGCAGCCCCGGCGGGTCACCCCTCCACTTT.

The chain uses TRBV9 and TRBJ1-4, with 11 bases lining up with TRBD1. With V trimmed by 3 bases and J by 7 bases, 5 bases remained unmatched. CDR3 length equals 15 residues. Germline CDR1 and CDR2: SGDLS and YYNGEE. CDR3 region: CASSGWGTGGEKLFF. The CDR3 DNA reads as TGTGCCAGCAGCGGATGGGGGACAGGGGGTGAAAAACTGTTTTTT.

The chain links TRBV28 to TRBJ1-1, with D possibly matching TRBD1 (5 bases). CDR1 and CDR2 (germline): MDHEN, SYDVKM. The V gene lost 10 bases and the J gene lost 4 bases, with 22 bases spanning the gap. The CDR3 covers 15 residues. The CDR3 sequence: CATYPRGLKSTEAFF. The CDR3 DNA reads as TGTGCCACCTACCCTCGGGGACTCAAATCCACTGAAGCTTTCTTT.

Concerning this clone itself: The junction does not match germline at one end; this may be a read error. This chain connects TRBV5-4 to TRBJ2-7; possible D gene TRBD1, 6 bases. The CDR3 loop spans 17 amino acids. Germline V gene lookup returns CDR1 SGHNT and CDR2 YYREEE (reference sequence). CDR3: CASSQVIGGRGVLEQYF. The DNA of the CDR3 is TGCGCCAGCAGCCAAGTGATCGGTGGCAGGGGAGTTCTCGAGCAGTACTTC.

The rearrangement uses TRBV2 and TRBJ2-1; TRBD2 matches 14 bases. This CDR3 has 15 amino acids. CDR1 and CDR2 from the germline V gene are SNHLY and FYNNEI. The ends lost 4 bases at V and 8 bases at J; junction bases unmatched: 4. CDR3 in DNA: TGTGCCAGCAGTGGACTAGCGGGAGGGCCCTATGAGCAGTTCTTC. Protein sequence: CASSGLAGGPYEQFF.